The next 29 T cell receptor beta chains were all read from a single sample in a study of cytomegalovirus exposure and HLA in healthy donors. PCR amplification relied on 60 Vbeta primers (plus 13 Jbeta primers). The repertoire was sequenced with immunoSEQ multiplex PCR; TCRdb's copy has only in-frame clones and lacks some. The sample carries 100,000 to 150,000 clones, around 78% recorded once. The source material was PBMCs. These receptors all come from a woman aged 45-59 years in good health and CMV-seronegative.

V is TRBV20-1 and J is TRBJ1-2; D gene uncertain. In germline, CDR1 is DFQATT, CDR2 SNEGSKA (reference sequence). V lost 3 bases, J lost 6 bases, and 8 bases lay in between. The CDR3 loop spans 11 amino acids. CDR3 loop: CSASLRNGYTF. DNA for the CDR3: TGCAGTGCTAGTCTGAGGAATGGCTACACCTTC.

The chain is built from TRBV2 and TRBJ2-7; 8 positions agree with TRBD1. This CDR3 region has 16 residues. After removal of 3 bases from V and 0 bases from J, the junction contained 7 bases not matched to a gene. Germline CDR1 reads SNHLY; CDR2 reads FYNNEI. CDR3 sequence reads: CASSDDAQGASYEQYV. DNA of the CDR3: TGTGCCAGCAGTGATGACGCCCAGGGGGCCTCCTACGAGCAGTACGTC.

The chain combines TRBV5-6 with TRBJ2-2, with D unclear. Trimming stripped 2 bases from V and 0 bases from J, with 5 bases between. The CDR3 sequence is 14 residues long. CDR1 and CDR2 from the germline V gene are SGHDT and YYEEEE. This chain's CDR3 is CASSLTANTGELFF. CDR3 nucleotides: TGTGCCAGCAGCTTAACGGCGAACACCGGGGAGCTGTTTTTT.

The chain carries TRBV4-1 and TRBJ2-3; the D gene is possibly TRBD2 (6 bases). The V gene lost 2 bases and the J gene lost 4 bases, with 13 bases spanning the gap. CDR3 length: 15 residues. Germline V gene data show CDR1 as MGHRA and CDR2 as YSYEKL. Written as DNA, the CDR3 is TGCGCCAGCAGCCAACAAAGACTAGACTCAGATACGCAGTATTTT. This sequence encodes CASSQQRLDSDTQYF.

The chain couples TRBV11-3 to TRBJ2-1, with 9 bases aligning to TRBD2. Losses at the gene ends were 5 bases for V and 2 bases for J; bases not matched to a gene: 4. This CDR3 is built from 15 residues. Per the germline V gene, CDR1 is SGHNT and CDR2 is YENEEA. The CDR3 DNA is TGTGCCAGCAGCCAACTAGCGGGCACCTACAATGAGCAGTTCTTC. Amino acids: CASSQLAGTYNEQFF.

This clone is a singleton in its sample. The chain joins TRBV11-3 to TRBJ2-7, with TRBD1 identical over 8 bases. Per the germline V gene, CDR1 is SGHNT and CDR2 is YENEEA. Trimming removed 6 bases from V and 6 bases from J; junction bases left unmatched: 13. The CDR3 extends over 15 amino acids. The CDR3 region is CASSSGTGSVGEQYV. CDR3 bases: TGTGCCAGCAGTTCCGGGACAGGATCTGTGGGCGAGCAGTACGTC.

The chain employs TRBV19 and TRBJ1-4, with D tentatively TRBD1 (6 bases). V shed 5 bases and J shed 0 bases, with 19 bases lying between them. CDR1 is LNHDA, CDR2 SQIVND, per germline (reference sequence). The CDR3 runs to 18 residues. In DNA form, the CDR3 reads TGTGCCAGTAGTGGGGGCGTGGACAGACCAACAACTAATGAAAAACTGTTTTTT. This sequence encodes CASSGGVDRPTTNEKLFF.

The chain couples TRBV19 to TRBJ2-2; D call uncertain. Trimming took 2 bases from V and 4 from J, leaving 14 bases between them. This CDR3 comprises 16 residues. In germline, CDR1 is LNHDA, CDR2 SQIVND (reference sequence). The CDR3 coding sequence is TGTGCCAGTAGTATATCCGGAGCCAGACTCACCGGGGAGCTGTTTTTT. Protein product: CASSISGARLTGELFF. The variable domain in full, with the rest retrieved from reference TRBV19 and TRBJ2-2, is DGGITQSPKYLFRKEGQNVTLSCEQNLNHDAMYWYRQDPGQGLRLIYYSQIVNDFQKGDIAEGYSVSREKKESFPLTVTSAQKNPTAFYLCASSISGARLTGELFFGEGSRLTVL.

V usage is TRBV7-3 and J usage is TRBJ2-3; possible D gene TRBD2, 5 bases. V was trimmed by 1 base and J by 4 bases, leaving 9 bases between them. Germline V gene data show CDR1 as SGHTA and CDR2 as FQGTGA. The CDR3 sequence is 14 residues long. CDR3 DNA sequence: TGTGCCAGCAGCTTAATCCGAGGGTCAGATACGCAGTATTTT. Its protein is CASSLIRGSDTQYF. Full variable domain (missing parts from reference TRBV7-3 and TRBJ2-3): GAGVSQTPSNKVTEKGKYVELRCDPISGHTALYWYRQSLGQGPEFLIYFQGTGAADDSGLPNDRFFAVRPEGSVSTLKIQRTERGDSAVYLCASSLIRGSDTQYFGPGTRLTVL.

This chain uses TRBV15 with TRBJ1-2; D gene uncertain. Germline V gene sequence: CDR1 LNHNV, CDR2 YYDKDF (reference sequence). Trimming removed 3 bases at V and 0 bases at J, with 5 bases between. The CDR3 covers 13 residues. The CDR3, as DNA: TGTGCCACCAGCAGGAGTACTAACTATGGCTACACCTTC. Translation gives CATSRSTNYGYTF.

The V and J genes are TRBV28 and TRBJ2-7, with 8 bases identical to TRBD1. CDR3 length equals 16 residues. The germline CDR1 and CDR2 sequences are MDHEN and SYDVKM. Trimming at V came to 5 bases and at J to 6 bases, leaving 15 bases not matched to a gene. The CDR3 protein is CASSSGEDRELVEQYV. CDR3 sequence (DNA): TGTGCCAGCAGTAGCGGTGAGGACAGGGAACTGGTCGAGCAGTACGTC.

The rearrangement links TRBV11-3 to TRBJ1-1; no definite D call. Trimming pared 8 bases from V and 2 bases from J, leaving 15 bases between. The CDR3 consists of 14 residues. Germline CDR1 reads SGHNT; CDR2 reads YENEEA. This CDR3 reads CASSLHGSNTEAFF. The CDR3 DNA is TGTGCCAGCTCCCTCCACGGGAGCAACACTGAAGCTTTCTTT.

This clone has just a few counts. The V call is TRBV5-1, the J call TRBJ2-1, with 8 bases lining up with TRBD1. The length of the CDR3 is 15 residues. Germline CDR1 and CDR2: SGHRS and YFSETQ. V gave up 3 bases and J gave up 0 bases; unmatched junction bases: 2. CDR3 nucleotides: TGCGCCAGCAGCTGGACAGGGTACTCCTACAATGAGCAGTTCTTC. Protein sequence: CASSWTGYSYNEQFF.

V usage is TRBV27 and J usage is TRBJ1-1, with TRBD1 matching over 9 bases. Per germline, CDR1 MNHEY and CDR2 SMNVEV (reference sequence). J lost 2 bases, V lost 1 base, and 5 bases had no gene match. The CDR3 spans 16 residues. In nucleotides, the CDR3 is TGTGCCAGCAGTTTATTGGGGACAGGGATAAACACTGAAGCTTTCTTT. Its protein product is CASSLLGTGINTEAFF.

The chain joins TRBV5-4 to TRBJ1-1; D is undetermined. The CDR3 loop spans 12 amino acids. Germline loops: CDR1 SGHNT, CDR2 YYREEE (reference sequence). V dropped 0 bases and J dropped 9 bases, with 9 bases sitting between them. The CDR3 sequence: CASSLGPQKAFF. DNA for the CDR3: TGTGCCAGCAGCTTGGGCCCTCAGAAAGCTTTCTTT.

This chain connects TRBV7-9 to TRBJ1-5, with D unclear. Deletions cut 4 bases from V and 0 bases from J, with 7 bases between. CDR1 is SEHNR, CDR2 FQNEAQ, per germline (reference sequence). CDR3 size: 14 residues. The CDR3 DNA reads as TGTGCCAGCAGCTCGGACTATAGCAATCAGCCCCAGCATTTT. It yields the protein CASSSDYSNQPQHF.

This sequence joins TRBV28 and TRBJ1-1; tentative D call: TRBD1 (6 bases). The CDR3 runs 15 residues. Trimming removed 3 bases at V and 0 bases at J, with 11 bases between. The germline V gene has CDR1 MDHEN and CDR2 SYDVKM. CDR3 amino acids: CASSFNRAMNTEAFF. CDR3 nucleotides: TGTGCCAGCAGTTTCAACAGGGCGATGAACACTGAAGCTTTCTTT.

The chain uses TRBV6-5 and TRBJ1-1, with a weak D call TRBD1 (6 bases). Trimming cost V 0 bases and J 3 bases, with 8 bases left between them. Germline V gene sequence: CDR1 MNHEY, CDR2 SVGAGI. CDR3 size: 14 residues. DNA for the CDR3: TGTGCCAGCAGTTACTCAGGGGGGGACACTGAAGCTTTCTTT. Amino acid sequence: CASSYSGGDTEAFF.

The V call is TRBV6-6, the J call TRBJ1-4; unclear D gene. The germline V gene encodes CDR1 MNHNY and CDR2 SVGAGI (reference sequence). Trimming removed 3 bases from V and 0 bases from J, with 8 bases in between. CDR3 length: 15 amino acids. The CDR3 sequence is CASSYTTATNEKLFF. CDR3 DNA: TGTGCCAGCAGTTATACTACCGCAACTAATGAAAAACTGTTTTTT.

The gene calls are TRBV7-3 and TRBJ2-7; 11 bases line up with TRBD1. The CDR3 sequence is 15 residues long. Germline trimming cut 5 bases from V and 3 bases from J; bases unmatched to any gene: 6. Germline V gene lookup returns CDR1 SGHTA and CDR2 FQGTGA. CDR3 in amino acids: CASSLIGTGGYEQYF. CDR3 nucleotides: TGTGCCAGCAGCCTCATTGGGACAGGGGGCTACGAGCAGTACTTC.

The chain employs TRBV7-2 and TRBJ1-5, with TRBD1 matching 8 bases. Germline V gives CDR1 SGHTA, CDR2 FQGNSA. V was clipped by 0 bases and J by 2 bases; unmatched bases: 6. This CDR3 is 17 amino acids long. The CDR3, as DNA: TGTGCCAGCAGCTTAGCGCCGACAGGGGCGCGCAATCAGCCCCAGCATTTT. The encoded protein is CASSLAPTGARNQPQHF.

The chain combines TRBV7-2 with TRBJ1-1; 8 bases line up with TRBD1. V was clipped by 5 bases and J by 11 bases; unmatched bases: 7. CDR3 length equals 12 residues. From germline, CDR1 is SGHTA and CDR2 FQGNSA. CDR3 bases: TGTGCCAGCAGCGATACAGGGGGTGGGGCTTTCTTT. Translated, it gives CASSDTGGGAFF.

This CDR3 reads CASKRGGSNQPQHF. The DNA for the CDR3 is TGTGCCAGCAAAAGGGGTGGCAGCAATCAGCCCCAGCATTTT. The chain combines TRBV2 with TRBJ1-5, with TRBD1 as a possible D gene (5 bases). V was pared by 7 bases and J by 1 base, with 11 bases between. The CDR3 spans 14 residues. CDR1 is SNHLY and CDR2 is FYNNEI in the germline V gene.

The sample holds a few counts of this clone. The chain links TRBV2 to TRBJ2-7; 7 positions agree with TRBD1. Germline lookup yields CDR1 SNHLY and CDR2 FYNNEI. J gave up 3 bases and V 0 bases, and 8 bases lay outside the gene matches. The CDR3 totals 16 residues. The chain's CDR3 is CASSEADRSHVYEQYF. Written as DNA, the CDR3 is TGTGCCAGCAGTGAAGCGGACAGGTCTCACGTCTACGAGCAGTACTTC.

The rearrangement uses TRBV28 and TRBJ2-1; a possible D gene is TRBD2 (5 bases). Looked up from germline, CDR1 is MDHEN and CDR2 is SYDVKM. This CDR3 contains 15 residues. V was shortened by 5 bases and J by 4 bases, with 15 bases between the two germline ends. The CDR3 bases are TGTGCCAGCAGTACCGGGTTCGGGATGTACAATGAGCAGTTCTTC. Translating gives CASSTGFGMYNEQFF.

Written as DNA, the CDR3 is TGCGCCAGCAGCCTGGCAGGGGACGGCGAGTATTCACCCCTCCACTTT. Encoded protein: CASSLAGDGEYSPLHF. The V gene is TRBV5-1, the J gene TRBJ1-6; tentatively, D is TRBD1 (6 bases). Germline CDR1 reads SGHRS; CDR2 reads YFSETQ. V dropped 4 bases and J dropped 8 bases, with 19 bases sitting between them. This CDR3 is built from 16 residues.

The chain uses TRBV6-1 and TRBJ1-5, with D maybe TRBD1 (5 bases). This CDR3 is built from 14 residues. V lost 1 base and J 2 bases, leaving 6 bases between the germline ends. Germline CDR1 MNHNS, CDR2 SASEGT. CDR3 in DNA: TGTGCCAGCAGTGAAGGGGGGGGCAATCAGCCCCAGCATTTT. Translation gives CASSEGGGNQPQHF.

This clone was observed a single time. V usage is TRBV25-1 and J usage is TRBJ1-1; 9 bases are a match to TRBD1. There are 17 residues in the CDR3. Unmatched junction bases numbered 10, after V lost 4 bases and J lost 1 base. CDR1 and CDR2 (germline): MGHDK, SYGVNS. This CDR3 reads CASSADISGQGNTEAFF. The CDR3 DNA sequence: TGTGCCAGCAGTGCAGACATATCGGGACAGGGGAACACTGAAGCTTTCTTT.

The V gene is TRBV10-2, the J gene TRBJ2-5; 10 positions match TRBD2. This CDR3 comprises 15 residues. Germline V CDR1 and CDR2: WSHSY, SAAADI. The V gene end was trimmed by 5 bases and the J gene end by 5 bases; junction bases not matched to a gene: 8. The CDR3 spells CASSPIAGGGETQYF. CDR3 nucleotides: TGCGCCAGCAGTCCCATAGCGGGAGGCGGGGAGACCCAGTACTTC.